Sequencing of this T cell receptor (beta chain) was carried out in a study of T cell responses to AZD1222 COVID-19 vaccine. Study-wide results and limits: In all cases, repertoires were sampled only after the peak T cell response. Spike-specific TCR breadth and depth went up after people got two AZD1222 doses. Seropositive at baseline were only a handful of AZD1222 recipients.

Comments on this clone: Its matching antigen is unknown.

Trimming shortened V by 4 bases and J by 0 bases, and 8 bases separated the two germline ends. The CDR3 extends over 14 amino acids. Germline V gives CDR1 SGHNT, CDR2 YYREEE (reference sequence). Assay: immunoSEQ multiplex PCR; the TCRdb copy retains only in-frame clones and omits some. There are about 110,000 clones in the sample; roughly nine tenths occur only once, and around 3.3% lies in the top ten. This chain uses TRBV5-4 with TRBJ1-3, with no clear D. This clonotype was sampled from an adult in good health. The source was peripheral blood, collected on day 0 of MenACWY control vaccination. The CDR3 sequence is CASSPGSSGNTIYF. Written as DNA, the CDR3 is TGTGCCAGCAGCCCAGGTTCCTCTGGAAACACCATATATTTT.